The entry below describes one T cell receptor beta chain. As yet, its antigen is unknown. The data stem from a study of T cell responses to AZD1222 COVID-19 vaccine. Notes on the study in general: Repertoire sampling occurred only after the peak T cell response. Seropositive AZD1222 recipients at baseline numbered only five or six. Mostly white British, mostly female donors; authors suggested clonal diversity may be underestimated. Spike-wide vaccine-associated CD4 TCRs dominated at 160-218 and 743-854.

Trimming pared 5 bases from V and 5 bases from J, leaving 18 bases between. Germline CDR1 SGHVS, CDR2 FNYEAQ. CDR3 length: 15 residues. Data came from immunoSEQ multiplex PCR; TCRdb stores just in-frame clones and leaves some out. The top ten hold 0.85% to 0.95% of the sample, which has around 140,000 clones, roughly 93% seen once. This TCR derives from an adult in good health. The sequenced sample was peripheral blood, obtained on day 0 of MenACWY control vaccination. The gene calls are TRBV7-6 and TRBJ1-2; D not certain. The CDR3 nucleotides read TGTGCCAGCAGCCCCCTCGCGTTGGGGAGGTATGGCTACACCTTC. This translates into CASSPLALGRYGYTF. The full variable domain, completed using reference TRBV7-6 and TRBJ1-2, is GAGVSQSPRYKVTKRGQDVALRCDPISGHVSLYWYRQALGQGPEFLTYFNYEAQQDKSGLPNDRFSAERPEGSISTLTIQRTEQRDSAMYRCASSPLALGRYGYTFGSGTRLTVV.